Detailed here is one T cell receptor (beta chain). No antigen is known for it. Germline CDR1 is GTSNPN and CDR2 is SVGIG (reference sequence). This CDR3 contains 13 residues. V dropped 2 bases and J dropped 6 bases, with 10 bases sitting between them. With a J-beta primer mix and a sample-barcoded 5' primer, a second PCR ran about 6 to 11 cycles. Each sample yielded at least 3 million CDR3-containing paired-end reads. TCRdb reprocessed the 5' RACE reads via MiXCR and lists one record per CDR3 protein. The table records around 1,500,000 distinct CDR3 sequences, 28% of them present only once. The sample originates from a study of blood T cells in healthy people across ages. Each individual donor underwent a draw of approximately 9.6 milliliters of peripheral blood. Study-wide points: Donors of long life had a larger count of naive CD4+ cells and greater diversity than aged donors.

The sequencing sample was made of blood. The origin of this receptor is a young woman in good health. The gene calls are TRBV30 and TRBJ1-4; TRBD1 might be the D (5 bases). The DNA for the CDR3 is TGTGCCTGGAGTCGGCAGGGAGATGAAAAACTGTTTTTT. Amino acids: CAWSRQGDEKLFF.